This T cell receptor (beta chain) derives from a study of identical twins. The study, taken as a whole, reports: Beta out-of-frame sequences showed weaker excess sharing between twins. These conclusions were based on statistical analysis (cross-sectional, not following the same donors).

Template switching supplied a universal primer site; unique molecular identifiers were carried on the cDNA. TCRdb independently ran MiXCR on the 5' RACE reads; one entry per CDR3 protein. The sample shows more than 350,000 distinct CDR3 sequences, roughly 9% of them seen only once. This clonotype was counted a few times. The antigen is unknown. The CDR3 contains 16 residues. Germline CDR1 and CDR2: DFQATT and SNEGSKA (reference sequence). V lost 3 bases to trimming and J lost 0 bases; unmatched junction nucleotides: 5. Sequencing was done on a sample of naive T cells sorted from blood. The chain couples TRBV20-1 to TRBJ2-2; 9 positions match TRBD2. This receptor was taken from a woman between 45 and 60 years old in good health. This CDR3 is CSARIAGAANTGELFF. CDR3 nucleotides: TGCAGTGCTAGGATAGCGGGAGCGGCGAACACCGGGGAGCTGTTTTTT.